Shown below are 9 T cell receptor beta chains from a single sample sequenced in a study of vaccination effects on CD4 cells after COVID-19. Generated by immunoSEQ multiplex PCR, the TCRdb table keeps only in-frame clones and is missing some. Of tens of thousands of clones in the sample, roughly 74% are singletons; the top ten hold 2.5% to 3.5%. With the ViraFEST assay, the study expanded antigen-specific CD4+ T cells using viral peptide pools, then sequenced them. On day 10 of culture, CD4+ T cells were separated out. None of these healthy vaccinees had been infected with SARS-CoV-2 before vaccination. For these receptors, no antigen is known. The material was CD4+ T cells from PBMCs cultured with HCoV-NL63 spike peptides, obtained before COVID-19 vaccination. These receptors were taken from a human donor who received a COVID-19 vaccine.

The chain is built from TRBV14 and TRBJ2-5; 11 positions agree with TRBD2. Unmatched junction bases numbered 8, after V lost 4 bases and J lost 4 bases. The CDR3 has 16 residues. CDR1 and CDR2 (germline): SGHDN, FVKESK. As DNA, the CDR3 is TGTGCCAGCAGCCCCTGGCGGCTAGCGGGGGGAGAGACCCAGTACTTC. The encoded protein is CASSPWRLAGGETQYF.

J is TRBJ2-7 and V is TRBV18, with 7 bases matching TRBD2. Looked up from germline, CDR1 is KGHSH and CDR2 is LQKENI. V was pared by 3 bases and J by 3 bases, with 5 bases of the junction left unmatched. The CDR3 is made up of 14 amino acids. The CDR3 here is CASSPQGLHYEQYV. The CDR3, as DNA: TGTGCCAGCTCACCTCAGGGACTACACTACGAGCAGTACGTC.

In its sample, this clone was seen a few times. The CDR3: CASSFSLAGLSYEQYV. Here the CDR3 DNA reads TGTGCCAGCAGTTTCTCTTTAGCGGGGTTGTCCTACGAGCAGTACGTC. The chain joins TRBV28 to TRBJ2-7; the match to TRBD2 covers 8 bases. Germline lookup yields CDR1 MDHEN and CDR2 SYDVKM. CDR3 length: 16 amino acids. After removal of 3 bases from V and 1 base from J, the junction contained 8 bases not matched to a gene.

This clone has only a few counts. This rearrangement joins TRBV5-1 to TRBJ1-2; D remains ambiguous. V was clipped by 5 bases and J by 1 base, with 12 bases between them. The CDR3 contains 14 residues. CDR1 SGHRS and CDR2 YFSETQ come from the germline V gene. CDR3 DNA: TGCGCCAGCAGTGTGGACTCGCTTAACTATGGCTACACCTTC. This codes for CASSVDSLNYGYTF. Full variable domain (remainder filled in from reference TRBV5-1 and TRBJ1-2): KAGVTQTPRYLIKTRGQQVTLSCSPISGHRSVSWYQQTPGQGLQFLFEYFSETQRNKGNFPGRFSGRQFSNSRSEMNVSTLELGDSALYLCASSVDSLNYGYTFGSGTRLTVV.

In nucleotides, the CDR3 is TGCGCCAGCAGCTTGGGCAGTCAAGAGACCCAGTACTTC. Amino acid sequence: CASSLGSQETQYF. The chain couples TRBV5-1 to TRBJ2-5; D gene ambiguous. Germline CDR1 reads SGHRS; CDR2 reads YFSETQ. This CDR3 has 13 amino acids. Trimming pared 0 bases from V and 2 bases from J, leaving 5 bases between.

The CDR3 region is CASSLRSSGAYGYTF. The CDR3 DNA is TGTGCCAGCAGTTTAAGGAGTTCTGGAGCCTATGGCTACACCTTC. The J gene is TRBJ1-2, the V gene TRBV28; D not certain. CDR1 and CDR2 from the germline V gene are MDHEN and SYDVKM. The CDR3 is 15 amino acids. Trimming cost V 2 bases and J 4 bases, with 14 bases left between them.

This chain joins TRBV7-2 and TRBJ1-1, with 8 bases identical to TRBD1. The ends lost 8 bases at V and 4 bases at J; junction bases unmatched: 9. Germline values: CDR1 SGHTA, CDR2 FQGNSA. The CDR3 runs 14 residues. The chain's CDR3 is CASGRRGRVTEAFF. CDR3 DNA sequence: TGTGCCAGCGGACGCAGGGGGCGCGTCACTGAAGCTTTCTTT.

This sequence joins TRBV6-1 and TRBJ1-6; perhaps TRBD1 as D (5 bases). The CDR3 sequence is 16 residues long. Trimming removed 4 bases from V and 0 bases from J, with 10 bases in between. Germline V CDR1 and CDR2: MNHNS, SASEGT. The CDR3 region is CASSGNGGSYNSPLHF. Here the CDR3 DNA reads TGTGCCAGCAGTGGGAATGGGGGCTCCTATAATTCACCCCTCCACTTT.

This clone was counted only a few times. The V gene is TRBV7-8, the J gene TRBJ1-3; 8 bases match TRBD1. Germline values: CDR1 SGHVS, CDR2 FQNEAQ. After removal of 5 bases from V and 0 bases from J, the junction contained 12 bases not matched to a gene. The CDR3 is made up of 18 amino acids. This CDR3 is CASSPPDGTGASGNTIYF. The CDR3 bases are TGTGCCAGCAGCCCGCCCGACGGGACAGGCGCCTCTGGAAACACCATATATTTT.